The sequence of this T cell receptor beta chain was determined in a study of CXCR3-negative and CXCR3-positive naive CD8 T cells. UMI-labeled TRB cDNA libraries were prepared by 5' RACE. TCRdb re-called the 5' RACE reads and catalogs CDR3 proteins one per entry, DNA excluded. The sample includes about 40,000 distinct CDR3 sequences. Study results and caveats: Similarly elevated diversity marked both naive subsets, with memory CD8+ cells showing far lower diversity. Because surface CD5 did not distinguish the naive subsets, TCR strength was inferred from TRB CDR3 properties.

On this clonotype itself: Its antigen is not known.

CDR3 length: 12 amino acids. Germline values: CDR1 SGHRS, CDR2 YFSETQ. What was sequenced was memory CD8+ T cells from blood. The TCR sequence derives from a human donor in good health. Some clones in this sample may be carry-over from other donors' samples. V is TRBV5-1 and J is TRBJ1-2; TCRdb designates TRBD1, a call that cannot be tested without DNA. The CDR3 spells CASSLEGLGYTF.